A single sample gave rise to the 20 T cell receptor beta chains below, sequenced in a study of T cell clusters in autoimmune cytopenias. TRB was amplified by touch-down multiplex PCR, primer pools A and B combined. TCRdb reprocessed the multiplex PCR reads; each CDR3 protein has one entry and no DNA is given. The repertoire table contains a few thousand distinct CDR3 sequences. TRB amplification used approximately 270 ng of peripheral blood genomic DNA. The source material was peripheral blood. The source is a human donor with an autoimmune cytopenia or autoimmune hepatitis (not recorded which).

This clonotype registers medium-sized by frequency. The gene calls are TRBV7-9 and TRBJ1-5; TCRdb proposes TRBD1, but this gene call is untestable without DNA. The CDR3 sequence is 14 residues long. The germline V gene encodes CDR1 SEHNR and CDR2 FQNEAQ (reference sequence). The CDR3 spells CASSTGTGYQPQHF.

The V gene is TRBV19, the J gene TRBJ2-3; the TRBD2 assignment by TCRdb is unverifiable without DNA. Germline V gene data show CDR1 as LNHDA and CDR2 as SQIVND (reference sequence). The CDR3 has 15 residues. The CDR3 loop reads CASSASGGATDTQYF. The full variable domain, completed using reference TRBV19 and TRBJ2-3, is DGGITQSPKYLFRKEGQNVTLSCEQNLNHDAMYWYRQDPGQGLRLIYYSQIVNDFQKGDIAEGYSVSREKKESFPLTVTSAQKNPTAFYLCASSASGGATDTQYFGPGTRLTVL.

This clonotype is called medium-sized based on its frequency. The chain employs TRBV20-1 and TRBJ2-3; without DNA, the TCRdb call of TRBD2 cannot be checked. Germline CDR1 DFQATT, CDR2 SNEGSKA (reference sequence). The CDR3 runs to 17 residues. CDR3 sequence reads: CSARSQLGQARADTQYF.

The rearrangement uses TRBV2 and TRBJ2-3. From germline, CDR1 is SNHLY and CDR2 FYNNEI. This CDR3 region has 14 residues. The CDR3 protein is CASSESKRTDTQYF.

The chain joins TRBV18 to TRBJ1-4; the D call of TRBD1 rests on TCRdb alone, since no DNA is present to check it. This CDR3 is built from 14 residues. Germline-derived CDR1 and CDR2 are KGHSH and LQKENI. CDR3 region: CASSPDRLNEKLFF.

This clonotype is classed as medium-sized (0.01 to 0.1%) by frequency. V gene TRBV6-6 combines with J gene TRBJ2-7. The germline CDR1 and CDR2 sequences are MNHNY and SVGAGI (reference sequence). The CDR3 length is 11 residues. The CDR3 region is CASFDSYEQYF.

The V gene is TRBV5-1, the J gene TRBJ1-4; TCRdb picks TRBD1, but there is no DNA to check that call. Germline values: CDR1 SGHRS, CDR2 YFSETQ. CDR3 length equals 14 residues. CDR3 residues: CASSLGPVNEKLFF.

The rearrangement joins TRBV20-1 to TRBJ1-5; TCRdb's D call of TRBD1 is untestable without DNA. Germline lookup yields CDR1 DFQATT and CDR2 SNEGSKA (reference sequence). There are 15 residues in the CDR3. CDR3 residues: CSASPTGRENQPQHF.

The chain links TRBV7-9 to TRBJ1-1; TCRdb picks TRBD1, but there is no DNA to check that call. Germline-derived CDR1 and CDR2 are SEHNR and FQNEAQ (reference sequence). The length of the CDR3 is 12 residues. CDR3 region: CASSLGGTQAFF. The variable domain in full, completed from reference TRBV7-9 and TRBJ1-1, reads DTGVSQNPRHKITKRGQNVTFRCDPISEHNRLYWYRQTLGQGPEFLTYFQNEAQLEKSRLLSDRFSAERPKGSFSTLEIQRTEQGDSAMYLCASSLGGTQAFFGQGTRLTVV.

This CDR3 is CSAKDANTGELFF. This chain connects TRBV20-1 to TRBJ2-2. The CDR3 covers 13 residues. Germline CDR1 DFQATT, CDR2 SNEGSKA (reference sequence).

This rearrangement joins TRBV14 to TRBJ2-1; TCRdb reports TRBD2, a call that lacks DNA to check it against. There are 16 residues in the CDR3. Germline V gives CDR1 SGHDN, CDR2 FVKESK. CDR3 loop: CASSQNPGGVRDEQFF.

This chain uses TRBV7-9 with TRBJ1-2. The CDR3 consists of 15 residues. Per the germline V gene, CDR1 is SEHNR and CDR2 is FQNEAQ (reference sequence). CDR3 sequence reads: CASSLGTTVGYGYTF.

This clonotype shows up as medium-sized (0.01 to 0.1%) by frequency. The chain links TRBV29-1 to TRBJ2-3; TCRdb's D gene call, TRBD2, goes unchecked for lack of DNA. Germline CDR1 reads SQVTM; CDR2 reads ANQGSEA. The length of the CDR3 is 13 residues. CDR3 amino acids: CSVTGGYTDTQYF.

Measured by frequency, this clonotype is medium-sized. J is TRBJ2-3 and V is TRBV7-9; with no DNA, the TCRdb D assignment of TRBD2 cannot be verified. The CDR3 has 17 amino acids. Per the germline V gene, CDR1 is SEHNR and CDR2 is FQNEAQ (reference sequence). The CDR3 spells CASSFPILSGGTDTQYF.

This clonotype is classed as medium-sized by frequency. V gene TRBV13 combines with J gene TRBJ2-7. The CDR3 extends over 15 amino acids. Germline lookup yields CDR1 PRHDT and CDR2 FYEKMQ (reference sequence). CDR3 in amino acids: CASSLTKASSYEQYF.

The V and J genes are TRBV18 and TRBJ1-2. CDR1 and CDR2 from the germline V gene are KGHSH and LQKENI. This CDR3 region has 15 residues. The CDR3 sequence is CASSPPRHLNYGYTF.

This clonotype is labeled medium-sized (0.01 to 0.1%) based on frequency. The chain combines TRBV6-6 with TRBJ2-3; the TRBD1 assignment by TCRdb is unverifiable without DNA. The CDR3 consists of 16 residues. CDR1 MNHNY and CDR2 SVGAGI come from the germline V gene (reference sequence). CDR3 in amino acids: CASRQTGTGGPDTQYF.

V is TRBV5-1 and J is TRBJ1-6; TCRdb calls TRBD1, which cannot be checked without DNA. Germline values: CDR1 SGHRS, CDR2 YFSETQ. This CDR3 is 17 amino acids long. CDR3: CASSLAGGQGYNSPLHF.

The chain carries TRBV6-5 and TRBJ1-4. Germline loops: CDR1 MNHEY, CDR2 SVGAGI. The CDR3 totals 15 residues. The CDR3 loop reads CASSYSDTTLKKLFF.

The chain links TRBV15 to TRBJ1-5; the TRBD1 assignment by TCRdb is unverifiable without DNA. This CDR3 has 17 amino acids. CDR1 LNHNV and CDR2 YYDKDF come from the germline V gene (reference sequence). The CDR3 sequence is CATSRGDRGRGNQPQHF. Drawing the rest from reference TRBV15 and TRBJ1-5, the complete variable domain is DAMVIQNPRYQVTQFGKPVTLSCSQTLNHNVMYWYQQKSSQAPKLLFHYYDKDFNNEADTPDNFQSRRPNTSFCFLDIRSPGLGDTAMYLCATSRGDRGRGNQPQHFGDGTRLSIL.